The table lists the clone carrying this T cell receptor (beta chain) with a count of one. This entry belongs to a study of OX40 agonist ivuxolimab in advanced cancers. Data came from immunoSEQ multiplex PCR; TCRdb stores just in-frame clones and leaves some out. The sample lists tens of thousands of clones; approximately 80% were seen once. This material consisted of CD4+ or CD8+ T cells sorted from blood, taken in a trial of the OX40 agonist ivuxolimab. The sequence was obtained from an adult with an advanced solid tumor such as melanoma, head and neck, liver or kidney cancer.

CDR3 protein: CASTPLGVRKLFF. The DNA for the CDR3 is TGTGCCAGCACCCCCTTGGGGGTTAGAAAACTGTTTTTT. The chain carries TRBV11-2 and TRBJ1-4; D possibly corresponds to TRBD1 (5 bases). Per germline, CDR1 SGHAT and CDR2 FQNNGV. V lost 7 bases and J lost 10, with 16 bases in between. The CDR3 runs 13 residues.